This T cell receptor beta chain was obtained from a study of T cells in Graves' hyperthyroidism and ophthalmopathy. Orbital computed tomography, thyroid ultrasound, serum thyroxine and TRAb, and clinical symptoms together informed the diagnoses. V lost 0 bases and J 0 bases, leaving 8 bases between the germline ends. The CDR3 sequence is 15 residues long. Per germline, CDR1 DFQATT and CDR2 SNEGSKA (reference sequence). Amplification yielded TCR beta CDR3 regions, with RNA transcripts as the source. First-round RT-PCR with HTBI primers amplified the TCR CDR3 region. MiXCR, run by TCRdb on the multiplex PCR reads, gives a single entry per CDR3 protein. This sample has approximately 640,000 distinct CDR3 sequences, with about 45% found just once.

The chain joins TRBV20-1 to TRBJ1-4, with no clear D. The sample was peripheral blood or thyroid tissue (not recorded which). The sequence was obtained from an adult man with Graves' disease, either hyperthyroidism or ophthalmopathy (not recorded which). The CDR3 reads CSAREGIATNEKLFF. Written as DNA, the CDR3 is TGCAGTGCTAGAGAGGGCATCGCAACTAATGAAAAACTGTTTTTT.